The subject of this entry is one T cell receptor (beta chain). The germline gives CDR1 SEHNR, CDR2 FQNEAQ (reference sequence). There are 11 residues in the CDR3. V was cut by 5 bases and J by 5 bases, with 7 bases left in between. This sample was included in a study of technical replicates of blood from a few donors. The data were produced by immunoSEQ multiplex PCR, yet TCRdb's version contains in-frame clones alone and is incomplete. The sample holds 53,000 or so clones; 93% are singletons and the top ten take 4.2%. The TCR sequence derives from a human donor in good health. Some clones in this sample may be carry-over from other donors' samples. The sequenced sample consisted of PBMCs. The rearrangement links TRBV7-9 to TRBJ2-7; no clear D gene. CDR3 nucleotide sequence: TGTGCCAGCAGCCGGGTAGACGAGCAGTACTTC. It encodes CASSRVDEQYF.